One sample yielded the 10 T cell receptor beta chains listed below, sequenced in a study of CD8 T cells in ankylosing spondylitis. MiXCR, applied by TCRdb to the 5' RACE reads, yields one record per CDR3 protein. The table has 300,000 to 400,000 distinct CDR3 sequences, roughly 20% seen once. The sequencing sample was made of blood, either unsorted or a sorted T cell fraction (not recorded which). These receptors were obtained from a male donor with ankylosing spondylitis or in good health (not recorded which).

The V gene is TRBV24-1, the J gene TRBJ2-1; TRBD1 matches 7 bases. Losses at the gene ends were 10 bases for V and 0 bases for J; bases not matched to a gene: 5. Germline assignment: CDR1 KGHDR and CDR2 SFDVKD. This CDR3 region has 14 residues. CDR3 sequence reads: CATEDRSSYNEQFF. The CDR3 coding sequence is TGTGCCACTGAGGACAGGAGCTCCTACAATGAGCAGTTCTTC.

This clonotype appeared a few times. The chain couples TRBV20-1 to TRBJ2-4; D possibly corresponds to TRBD2 (5 bases). The CDR3 covers 18 residues. Germline V gene sequence: CDR1 DFQATT, CDR2 SNEGSKA (reference sequence). Between the trimmed V and J ends, which lost 3 bases and 9 bases, there was a span of 30 bases. The DNA of the CDR3 is TGCAGTGCTAGTACGGCTCAACAGAGAATATCAAATCGGGGCATTCAGTACTTC. Its translation is CSASTAQQRISNRGIQYF.

This clonotype was detected only a few times. The chain recombines TRBV12-3 or TRBV12-4 with TRBJ1-2; D gene uncertain. Trimming took off 4 bases at V and 8 bases at J, with 14 bases between the two ends. This CDR3 is 13 amino acids long. CDR3 protein: CASSWVGLAGYTF. CDR3 coding DNA: TGTGCCAGCAGTTGGGTGGGCTTGGCCGGCTACACCTTC.

This clonotype was seen only a few times. The chain is built from TRBV12-3 or TRBV12-4 and TRBJ2-1; D may be TRBD2 (6 bases). This CDR3 is built from 17 residues. The V end was cut by 6 bases, the J end by 0 bases, with 18 bases between. This CDR3 reads CASRYTLDGSSYNEQFF. CDR3 DNA: TGTGCCAGCAGATACACTCTGGACGGGAGCTCCTACAATGAGCAGTTCTTC.

This chain joins TRBV12-3 or TRBV12-4 and TRBJ2-5; D assignment may be TRBD1 or TRBD2 (5 bases each). This CDR3 has 15 amino acids. Trimming removed 3 bases at V and 5 bases at J, with 16 bases between. In DNA, the CDR3 is TGTGCCAGCAGTTTTCGTCCGGGGCCCGTCGAGACCCAGTACTTC. Translation gives CASSFRPGPVETQYF.

This clonotype has only a few counts. The chain carries TRBV28 and TRBJ2-5; D call uncertain. CDR3 length: 13 residues. In germline, CDR1 is MDHEN, CDR2 SYDVKM. The V end lost 8 bases, the J end lost 2 bases, and 12 bases lay between the germline ends. In nucleotides, the CDR3 is TGTGCCAGCCTATCGGACGTACAAGAGACCCAGTACTTC. Its protein is CASLSDVQETQYF. Combining the CDR3 with reference TRBV28 and TRBJ2-5 gives the whole variable domain DVKVTQSSRYLVKRTGEKVFLECVQDMDHENMFWYRQDPGLGLRLIYFSYDVKMKEKGDIPEGYSVSREKKERFSLILESASTNQTSMYLCASLSDVQETQYFGPGTRLLVL.

This clonotype was observed a handful of times. The chain couples TRBV5-6 to TRBJ2-7, with D tentatively TRBD1 (5 bases). The CDR3 runs to 15 residues. Deletions cut 3 bases from V and 0 bases from J, with 13 bases between. Per the germline V gene, CDR1 is SGHDT and CDR2 is YYEEEE. CDR3: CASSYGRGSSYEQYF. The CDR3 DNA is TGTGCCAGCAGCTATGGAAGGGGCAGCTCCTACGAGCAGTACTTC. The full variable domain, in which reference TRBV5-6 and TRBJ2-7 provide the parts outside the CDR3, is DAGVTQSPTHLIKTRGQQVTLRCSPKSGHDTVSWYQQALGQGPQFIFQYYEEEERQRGNFPDRFSGHQFPNYSSELNVNALLLGDSALYLCASSYGRGSSYEQYFGPGTRLTVT.

The table lists this clonotype with many counts. The chain has TRBV5-1 and TRBJ2-1; the D is unclear. CDR1 is SGHRS, CDR2 YFSETQ, per germline. CDR3 length: 13 residues. Trimming left V 2 bases short and J 6 bases short, with 9 bases between. The CDR3 nucleotides read TGCGCCAGCAGCTTCGGCGGTGGCAATGAGCAGTTCTTC. This translates into CASSFGGGNEQFF.

This clonotype was seen ten or more times. The chain is built from TRBV6-1 and TRBJ1-6, with D possibly TRBD1 on 6 matching bases. Germline V gives CDR1 MNHNS, CDR2 SASEGT. CDR3 length equals 12 residues. V was trimmed by 8 bases and J by 10 bases, leaving 12 bases between them. CDR3 DNA sequence: TGTGCCAGCCAGGGGCTAGGATCACCCCTCCACTTT. Translation gives CASQGLGSPLHF.

This clonotype showed up just a few times. Germline is not matched at one junction end, which may reflect a read error. This rearrangement joins TRBV28 to TRBJ2-1; TRBD2 matches at 8 bases. The length of the CDR3 is 13 residues. Germline values: CDR1 MDHEN, CDR2 SYDVKM. The CDR3 DNA reads TGTGCCAGCCGGGGGGGCTCCTCCAATGAGCAGTTCTTC. This sequence encodes CASRGGSSNEQFF.